These 25 T cell receptor beta chains were all obtained from the same sample, sequenced in a study of shared clonotypes between healthy human individuals. The table came from immunoSEQ multiplex PCR; TCRdb's copy has only in-frame clones and leaves some out. The data contain 2 million to 2.5 million clones, 93% of them singletons. Specimen: naive CD4+ T cells from PBMCs. Stated subset: CD45RA+ positively selected. The receptors stem from a man between 18 and 35 years old in good health. Some clones in this sample may be carry-over from other donors' samples.

The CDR3 spells CASSAWDRTYEQYF. In DNA form, the CDR3 reads TGCGCCAGCAGCGCATGGGACAGGACCTACGAGCAGTACTTC. The genes are TRBV5-1 and TRBJ2-7; 8 bases match TRBD1. Per germline, CDR1 SGHRS and CDR2 YFSETQ. V trimming: 4 bases; J trimming: 2 bases; junction bases outside the gene matches: 5. The CDR3 totals 14 residues.

V is TRBV7-9 and J is TRBJ1-5, with D possibly TRBD1 on 5 matching bases. This CDR3 region has 15 residues. V lost 1 base to trimming and J lost 1 base, with 8 bases between them. Germline V CDR1 and CDR2: SEHNR, FQNEAQ (reference sequence). The CDR3 protein is CASSLGEGSNQPQHF. The CDR3, as DNA: TGTGCCAGCAGCTTAGGGGAGGGGAGCAATCAGCCCCAGCATTTT.

This clone was recorded once. The sample carries other DNA sequences with the same CDR3. The V call is TRBV2, the J call TRBJ1-5, with D possibly matching TRBD1 (6 bases). This CDR3 region has 13 residues. In germline, CDR1 is SNHLY, CDR2 FYNNEI. V shed 4 bases and J shed 4 bases, with 8 bases lying between them. The CDR3 DNA sequence: TGTGCCAGCAGTGCCCAGGGGAATCAGCCCCAGCATTTT. Translation: CASSAQGNQPQHF.

The gene calls are TRBV11-3 and TRBJ1-2, with unresolved D. Trimming left V 0 bases short and J 5 bases short, with 13 bases between. Germline V gene sequence: CDR1 SGHNT, CDR2 YENEEA. This CDR3 region has 15 residues. The CDR3 DNA sequence: TGTGCCAGCAGCTTAGATCTGTTAGGAGGTTATGGCTACACCTTC. This sequence encodes CASSLDLLGGYGYTF.

The genes are TRBV7-3 and TRBJ1-2, with TRBD1 matching 8 bases. Per the germline V gene, CDR1 is SGHTA and CDR2 is FQGTGA. The length of the CDR3 is 18 residues. The J segment lost 6 bases and the V segment lost 1 base, leaving 16 bases of the junction unmatched. CDR3 protein: CASSLILSWAGGSNGYTF. The CDR3 DNA reads TGTGCCAGCAGCTTAATTCTAAGTTGGGCAGGGGGCTCTAATGGCTACACCTTC.

J is TRBJ2-7 and V is TRBV7-8; D is undetermined. The germline V and J ends were trimmed by 0 bases and 3 bases, with 12 bases remaining between them. The CDR3 has 15 residues. Germline CDR1 and CDR2: SGHVS and FQNEAQ. Here the CDR3 reads CASSLAVVYIYEQYF. CDR3 bases: TGTGCCAGCAGCTTAGCGGTGGTTTATATCTACGAGCAGTACTTC.

The gene calls are TRBV7-3 and TRBJ2-5, with a weak D call TRBD1 (6 bases). V was trimmed by 6 bases and J by 7 bases, leaving 12 bases between them. The CDR3 loop spans 12 amino acids. Germline V gene sequence: CDR1 SGHTA, CDR2 FQGTGA. The CDR3 protein is CASSLGQMTQYF. CDR3 DNA: TGTGCCAGCAGTCTAGGACAGATGACCCAGTACTTC.

The chain recombines TRBV7-2 with TRBJ2-7; TRBD1 matches 7 bases. There are 14 residues in the CDR3. In germline, CDR1 is SGHTA, CDR2 FQGNSA. Losses at the gene ends were 5 bases for V and 0 bases for J; bases not matched to a gene: 4. CDR3 protein: CASSATGLSYEQYF. The CDR3 DNA reads TGTGCCAGCAGCGCGACAGGGCTCTCCTACGAGCAGTACTTC.

This rearrangement joins TRBV4-3 to TRBJ1-1; no reliable D call. Per the germline V gene, CDR1 is LGHNA and CDR2 is YSLEER. V was trimmed by 3 bases and J by 11 bases, leaving 19 bases between them. The CDR3 runs 14 residues. CDR3 nucleotide sequence: TGCGCCAGCAGCCACACCGAGATGTCCGGTGGGGCTTTCTTT. This gives the protein CASSHTEMSGGAFF.

This chain joins TRBV18 and TRBJ1-6; D may be TRBD1 (5 bases). CDR1 is KGHSH and CDR2 is LQKENI in the germline V gene. The CDR3 totals 13 residues. The ends were cut back, 2 bases at V and 7 bases at J, with 6 bases in the middle. The DNA of the CDR3 is TGTGCCAGCTCACCATGGGGGAATTCACCCCTCCACTTT. Protein: CASSPWGNSPLHF.

This chain connects TRBV19 to TRBJ2-3; 9 bases map to TRBD2. V shed 5 bases, J shed 5 bases, and the junction held 11 bases outside the gene matches. The CDR3 is 16 residues long. Germline V gene sequence: CDR1 LNHDA, CDR2 SQIVND (reference sequence). CDR3 nucleotide sequence: TGTGCCAGTAGTGCTTCATTGGGACTAGCTAGAGATACGCAGTATTTT. Translated: CASSASLGLARDTQYF. The full variable domain, rest sourced from reference TRBV19 and TRBJ2-3, is DGGITQSPKYLFRKEGQNVTLSCEQNLNHDAMYWYRQDPGQGLRLIYYSQIVNDFQKGDIAEGYSVSREKKESFPLTVTSAQKNPTAFYLCASSASLGLARDTQYFGPGTRLTVL.

The CDR3 protein is CASSEGYRATYNEQFF. CDR3 sequence (DNA): TGCGCCAGCAGCGAAGGGTACAGGGCCACCTACAATGAGCAGTTCTTC. This chain uses TRBV4-3 with TRBJ2-1, with TRBD1 as a possible D gene (6 bases). Germline V lookup: CDR1 LGHNA, CDR2 YSLEER. V was clipped by 5 bases and J by 2 bases, with 16 bases between them. There are 16 residues in the CDR3.

This sequence joins TRBV2 and TRBJ2-4; D may be TRBD1 (6 bases). This CDR3 has 13 residues. Trimming took off 7 bases at V and 6 bases at J, with 13 bases between the two ends. Per germline, CDR1 SNHLY and CDR2 FYNNEI. In DNA form, the CDR3 reads TGTGCCAGCAACCGGGACAAAGGAAACATTCAGTACTTC. Protein sequence: CASNRDKGNIQYF.

The CDR3 bases are TGTGCCTGGAGTGTAGGACAGAGGACAGATACGCAGTATTTT. Encoded protein: CAWSVGQRTDTQYF. J is TRBJ2-3 and V is TRBV30; tentatively, D is TRBD1 (6 bases). Germline V lookup: CDR1 GTSNPN, CDR2 SVGIG (reference sequence). The CDR3 loop spans 14 amino acids. V lost 0 bases and J lost 3, with 10 bases in between.

This chain uses TRBV27 with TRBJ2-5; possibly TRBD2 for D (5 bases). In germline, CDR1 is MNHEY, CDR2 SMNVEV (reference sequence). The CDR3 extends over 12 amino acids. V gave up 6 bases and J gave up 9 bases, with 14 bases separating them. The CDR3 reads CASSQRNMAQYF. CDR3 bases: TGTGCCAGCAGCCAGCGGAATATGGCCCAGTACTTC.

Note on this clone: Distinct nucleotide sequences in the sample also encode this CDR3. The J gene is TRBJ1-1, the V gene TRBV2, with no clear D. Germline lookup yields CDR1 SNHLY and CDR2 FYNNEI. The germline V and J ends were trimmed by 4 bases and 1 base, with 7 bases remaining between them. The CDR3 spans 13 residues. CDR3 sequence: CASSGQRNTEAFF. CDR3 coding DNA: TGTGCCAGCAGTGGCCAACGGAACACTGAAGCTTTCTTT.

As concerns this clone: Additional DNA sequences in this sample encode the identical CDR3. The chain recombines TRBV5-1 with TRBJ2-6; D remains ambiguous. Germline CDR1 reads SGHRS; CDR2 reads YFSETQ. The CDR3 length is 15 residues. V was clipped by 4 bases and J by 0 bases, with 8 bases between them. CDR3 loop: CASSPQGSGANVLTF. Here the CDR3 DNA reads TGCGCCAGCAGCCCACAAGGCTCTGGGGCCAACGTCCTGACTTTC.

The chain recombines TRBV11-2 with TRBJ2-1, with TRBD2 identical over 13 bases. CDR1 and CDR2 from the germline V gene are SGHAT and FQNNGV. The CDR3 length is 15 residues. Trimming removed 7 bases from V and 6 bases from J; junction bases left unmatched: 6. CDR3 DNA sequence: TGTGCCAGCACCCGGACTAGCGGGAGCGGCAATGAGCAGTTCTTC. Its protein product is CASTRTSGSGNEQFF.

This sequence joins TRBV28 and TRBJ1-5; perhaps TRBD1 as D (6 bases). Germline V lookup: CDR1 MDHEN, CDR2 SYDVKM. V shed 7 bases and J shed 4 bases, with 20 bases lying between them. CDR3 length: 16 amino acids. CDR3 sequence: CASTPTGAGANQPQHF. As DNA, the CDR3 is TGTGCCAGCACCCCCACGGGGGCAGGGGCGAATCAGCCCCAGCATTTT. Using reference TRBV28 and TRBJ1-5 for the parts outside the CDR3, the full variable domain is DVKVTQSSRYLVKRTGEKVFLECVQDMDHENMFWYRQDPGLGLRLIYFSYDVKMKEKGDIPEGYSVSREKKERFSLILESASTNQTSMYLCASTPTGAGANQPQHFGDGTRLSIL.

For this clone: This likely comes from a read error, as the CDR3 has no conserved phenylalanine or tryptophan at its end. The DNA is left out, because the CDR3 cannot be placed on it with certainty; the CDR3 is given as TCRdb lists it. The rearrangement joins TRBV19 to TRBJ2-2; TRBD1, the table's D call, was not compared with the DNA. The CDR3 spans 13 amino acids, including both terminal residues. Germline assignment: CDR1 LNHDA and CDR2 SQIVND (reference sequence). The CDR3 sequence is CASSIRGQTPLRL.

This rearrangement joins TRBV27 to TRBJ1-5, with 8 bases identical to TRBD1. The CDR3 totals 14 residues. V shed 2 bases and J 5 bases; nucleotides not matched to a gene: 2. Germline CDR1 and CDR2: MNHEY and SMNVEV (reference sequence). The CDR3 sequence is CASSLRTGYQPQHF. The DNA for the CDR3 is TGTGCCAGCAGTTTAAGGACAGGGTATCAGCCCCAGCATTTT.

Regarding this clone: This specimen includes other DNA sequences encoding the same CDR3. The gene calls are TRBV9 and TRBJ2-5; 8 bases fit TRBD2. The CDR3 totals 14 residues. With 1 base clipped from V and 2 bases from J, the junction kept 1 base outside the gene matches. Germline V gives CDR1 SGDLS, CDR2 YYNGEE. The CDR3 loop reads CASSVLAGQETQYF. Written as DNA, the CDR3 is TGTGCCAGCAGCGTATTAGCGGGACAAGAGACCCAGTACTTC.

The chain recombines TRBV5-6 with TRBJ1-5; a weak D match, TRBD1 (5 bases). V lost 2 bases to trimming and J lost 4 bases, with 10 bases between them. The CDR3 spans 14 residues. Germline CDR1 SGHDT, CDR2 YYEEEE. The CDR3 bases are TGTGCCAGCAGCTTAGGGACGACTAATCAGCCCCAGCATTTT. This encodes CASSLGTTNQPQHF. Variable domain in full (rest from reference TRBV5-6 and TRBJ1-5): DAGVTQSPTHLIKTRGQQVTLRCSPKSGHDTVSWYQQALGQGPQFIFQYYEEEERQRGNFPDRFSGHQFPNYSSELNVNALLLGDSALYLCASSLGTTNQPQHFGDGTRLSIL.

The J gene is TRBJ2-1, the V gene TRBV7-9, with D maybe TRBD1 (5 bases). The germline gives CDR1 SEHNR, CDR2 FQNEAQ (reference sequence). V was clipped by 10 bases and J by 1 base, with 14 bases between them. The length of the CDR3 is 14 residues. The CDR3 DNA sequence: TGTGCCACGAATAAAGACAGTTCCTACAATGAGCAGTTCTTC. As protein: CATNKDSSYNEQFF.

The sample holds a few counts of this clone. This sequence joins TRBV2 and TRBJ1-3, with D maybe TRBD1 (5 bases). V lost 8 bases to trimming and J lost 0 bases, with 8 bases between them. In germline, CDR1 is SNHLY, CDR2 FYNNEI. The CDR3 totals 13 residues. CDR3 nucleotides: TGTGCCAGCCGACAGAACTCTGGAAACACCATATATTTT. Translating gives CASRQNSGNTIYF.